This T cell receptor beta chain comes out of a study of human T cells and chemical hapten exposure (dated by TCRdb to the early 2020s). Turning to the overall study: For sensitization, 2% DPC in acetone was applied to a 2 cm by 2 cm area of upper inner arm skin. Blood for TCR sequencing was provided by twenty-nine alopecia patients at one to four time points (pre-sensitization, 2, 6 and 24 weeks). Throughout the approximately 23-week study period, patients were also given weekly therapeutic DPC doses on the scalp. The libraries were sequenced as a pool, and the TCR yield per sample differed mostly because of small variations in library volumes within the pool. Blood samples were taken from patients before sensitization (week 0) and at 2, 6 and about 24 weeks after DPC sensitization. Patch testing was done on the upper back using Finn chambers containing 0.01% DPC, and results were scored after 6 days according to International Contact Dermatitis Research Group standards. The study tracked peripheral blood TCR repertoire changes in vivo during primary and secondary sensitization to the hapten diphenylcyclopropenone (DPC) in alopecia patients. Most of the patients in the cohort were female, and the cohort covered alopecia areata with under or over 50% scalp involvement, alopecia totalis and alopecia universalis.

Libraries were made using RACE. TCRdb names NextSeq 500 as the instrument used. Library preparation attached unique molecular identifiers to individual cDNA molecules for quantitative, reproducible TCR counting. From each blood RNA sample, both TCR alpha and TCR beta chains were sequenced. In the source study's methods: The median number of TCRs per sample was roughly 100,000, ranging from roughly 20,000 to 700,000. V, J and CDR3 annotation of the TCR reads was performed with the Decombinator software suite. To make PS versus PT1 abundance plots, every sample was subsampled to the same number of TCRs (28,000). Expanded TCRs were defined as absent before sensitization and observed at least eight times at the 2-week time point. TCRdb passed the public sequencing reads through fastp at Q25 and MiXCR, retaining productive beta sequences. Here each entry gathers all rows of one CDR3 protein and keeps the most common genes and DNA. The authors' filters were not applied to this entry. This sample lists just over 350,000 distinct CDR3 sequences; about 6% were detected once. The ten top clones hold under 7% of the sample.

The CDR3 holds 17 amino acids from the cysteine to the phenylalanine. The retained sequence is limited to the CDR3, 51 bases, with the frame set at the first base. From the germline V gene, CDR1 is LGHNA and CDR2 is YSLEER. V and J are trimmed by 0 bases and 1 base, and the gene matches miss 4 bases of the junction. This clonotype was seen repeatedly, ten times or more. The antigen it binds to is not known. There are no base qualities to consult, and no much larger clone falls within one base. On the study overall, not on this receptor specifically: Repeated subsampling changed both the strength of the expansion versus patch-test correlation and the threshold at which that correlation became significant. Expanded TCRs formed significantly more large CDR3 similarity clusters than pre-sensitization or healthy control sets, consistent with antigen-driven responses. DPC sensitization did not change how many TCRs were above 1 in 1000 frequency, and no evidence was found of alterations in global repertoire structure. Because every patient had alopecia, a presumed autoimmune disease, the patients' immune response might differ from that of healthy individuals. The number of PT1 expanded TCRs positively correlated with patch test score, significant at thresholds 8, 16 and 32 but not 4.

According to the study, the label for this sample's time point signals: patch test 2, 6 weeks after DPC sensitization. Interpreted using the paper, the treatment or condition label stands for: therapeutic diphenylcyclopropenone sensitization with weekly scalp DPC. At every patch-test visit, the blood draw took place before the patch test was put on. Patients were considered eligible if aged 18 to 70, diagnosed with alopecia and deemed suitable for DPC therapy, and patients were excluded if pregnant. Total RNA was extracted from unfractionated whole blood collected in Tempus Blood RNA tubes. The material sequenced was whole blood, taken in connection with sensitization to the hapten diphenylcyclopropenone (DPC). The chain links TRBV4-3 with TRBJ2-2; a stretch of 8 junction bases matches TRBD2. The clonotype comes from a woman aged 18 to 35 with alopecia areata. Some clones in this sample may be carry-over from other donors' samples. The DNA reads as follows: TGCGCCAGCAGCCAAGAGAGCGGGGGAGGGAACACCGGGGAGCTGTTTTTT. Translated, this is CASSQESGGGNTGELFF.